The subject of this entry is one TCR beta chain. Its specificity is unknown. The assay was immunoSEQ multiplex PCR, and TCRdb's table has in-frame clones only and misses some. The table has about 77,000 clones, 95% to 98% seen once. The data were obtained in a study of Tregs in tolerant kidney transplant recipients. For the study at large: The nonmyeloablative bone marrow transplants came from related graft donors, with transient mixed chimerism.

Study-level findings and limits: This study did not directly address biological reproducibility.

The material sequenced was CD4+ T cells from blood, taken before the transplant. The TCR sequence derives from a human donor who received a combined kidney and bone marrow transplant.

The CDR3 DNA follows: TGCGCCAGCAGCCAAACCGTCCGCGGCCATCAGCCCCAGCATTTT. It translates to CASSQTVRGHQPQHF. The chain joins TRBV4-3 to TRBJ1-5; D remains ambiguous. The V end was cut by 2 bases, the J end by 5 bases, with 13 bases between. Germline values: CDR1 LGHNA, CDR2 YSLEER. There are 15 residues in the CDR3.